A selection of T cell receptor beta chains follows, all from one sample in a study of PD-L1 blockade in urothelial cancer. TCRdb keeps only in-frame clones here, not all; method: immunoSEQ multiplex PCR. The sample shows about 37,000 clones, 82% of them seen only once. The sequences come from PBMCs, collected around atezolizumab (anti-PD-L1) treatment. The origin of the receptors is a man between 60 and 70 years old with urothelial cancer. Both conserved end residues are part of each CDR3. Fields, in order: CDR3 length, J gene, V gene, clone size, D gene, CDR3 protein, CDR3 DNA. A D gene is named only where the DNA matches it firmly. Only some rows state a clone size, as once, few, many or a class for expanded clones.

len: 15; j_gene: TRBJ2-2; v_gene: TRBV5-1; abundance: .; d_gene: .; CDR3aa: CASSRGGEVTGELFF; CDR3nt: TGCGCCAGCAGCCGAGGGGGGGAGGTCACCGGGGAGCTGTTTTTT
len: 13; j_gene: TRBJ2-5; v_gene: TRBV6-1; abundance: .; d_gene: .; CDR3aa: CASSLRGDETQYF; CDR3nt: TGTGCCAGCAGTCTCCGCGGGGATGAGACCCAGTACTTC
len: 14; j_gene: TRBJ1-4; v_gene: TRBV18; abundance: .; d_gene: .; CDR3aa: CASSPDSLNEKLFF; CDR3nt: TGTGCCAGCTCACCCGACAGTCTGAATGAAAAACTGTTTTTT
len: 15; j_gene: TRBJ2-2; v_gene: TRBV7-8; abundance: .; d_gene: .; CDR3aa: CASSGSSGNTGELFF; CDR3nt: TGTGCCAGCAGCGGAAGCTCAGGGAACACCGGGGAGCTGTTTTTT
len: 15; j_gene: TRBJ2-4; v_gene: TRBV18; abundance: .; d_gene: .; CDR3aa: CASSPRYLAKNIQYF; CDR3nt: TGTGCCAGCTCACCACGTTATTTAGCCAAAAACATTCAGTACTTC
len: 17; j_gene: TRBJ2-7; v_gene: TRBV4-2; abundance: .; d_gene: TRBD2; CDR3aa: CASSQPPGTTTSYEQYF; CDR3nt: TGTGCCAGCAGCCAACCCCCGGGGACTACCACCTCCTACGAGCAGTACTTC
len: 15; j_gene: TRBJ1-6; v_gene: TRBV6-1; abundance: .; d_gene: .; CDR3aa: CASSVITGDNSPLHF; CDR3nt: TGTGCCAGCAGTGTAATAACAGGAGATAATTCACCCCTCCACTTT
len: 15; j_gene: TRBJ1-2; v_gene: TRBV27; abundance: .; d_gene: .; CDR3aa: CASSSPRTGNKGYTF; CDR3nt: TGTGCCAGCAGTTCCCCCCGTACAGGGAATAAAGGCTACACCTTC
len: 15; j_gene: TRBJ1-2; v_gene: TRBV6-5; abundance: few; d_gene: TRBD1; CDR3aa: CASSTDRGRGPGYTF; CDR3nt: TGTGCCAGCAGTACGGACAGGGGCCGGGGCCCTGGCTACACCTTC
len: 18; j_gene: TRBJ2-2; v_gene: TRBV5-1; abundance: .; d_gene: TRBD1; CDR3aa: CASSPKITGGGGTGELFF; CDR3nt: TGCGCCAGCAGCCCGAAAATCACAGGGGGCGGAGGAACCGGGGAGCTGTTTTTT
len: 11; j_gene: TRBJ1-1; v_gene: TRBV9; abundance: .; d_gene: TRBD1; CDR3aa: CAKQGAAEAFF; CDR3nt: TGTGCCAAACAGGGGGCCGCTGAAGCTTTCTTT
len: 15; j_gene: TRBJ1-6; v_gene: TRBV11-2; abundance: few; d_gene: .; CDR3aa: CASSRLSSYNSPLHF; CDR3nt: TGTGCCAGCAGCCGATTGAGCTCCTATAATTCACCCCTCCACTTT
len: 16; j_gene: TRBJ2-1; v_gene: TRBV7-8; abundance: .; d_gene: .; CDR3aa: CASSLELSRSYNEQFF; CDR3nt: TGTGCCAGCAGCTTAGAACTTTCACGCTCCTACAATGAGCAGTTCTTC
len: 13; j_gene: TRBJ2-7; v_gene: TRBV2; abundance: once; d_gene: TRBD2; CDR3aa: CASSELAGYEQYF; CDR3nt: TGTGCCAGCAGTGAACTAGCGGGCTACGAGCAGTACTTC
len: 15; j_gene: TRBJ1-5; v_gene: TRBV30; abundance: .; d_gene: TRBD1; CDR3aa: CAWSWGRGLRQPQHF; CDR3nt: TGTGCCTGGAGCTGGGGAAGGGGGCTCCGTCAGCCCCAGCATTTT
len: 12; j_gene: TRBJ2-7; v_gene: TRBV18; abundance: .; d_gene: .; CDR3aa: CASLPMQGKPYF; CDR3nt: TGTGCCAGCTTACCCATGCAGGGAAAGCCGTACTTC
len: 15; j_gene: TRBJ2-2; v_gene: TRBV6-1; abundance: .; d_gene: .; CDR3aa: CASSHRDTYTGELFF; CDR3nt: TGTGCCAGCAGCCACCGGGACACGTACACCGGGGAGCTGTTTTTT
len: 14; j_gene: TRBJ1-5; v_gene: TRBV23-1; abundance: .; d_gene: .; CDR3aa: CASSPRDSNQPQHF; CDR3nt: TGCGCCAGCAGTCCCAGGGATAGCAATCAGCCCCAGCATTTT
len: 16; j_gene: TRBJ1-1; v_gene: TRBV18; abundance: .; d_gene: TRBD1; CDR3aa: CASSLSRDRGNTEAFF; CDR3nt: TGTGCCAGCTCACTCAGCCGGGACAGGGGAAACACTGAAGCTTTCTTT
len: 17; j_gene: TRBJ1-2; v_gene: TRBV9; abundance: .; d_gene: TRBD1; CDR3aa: CASSVGARGQGVYGYTF; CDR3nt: TGTGCCAGCAGCGTAGGGGCTCGGGGGCAGGGGGTCTATGGCTACACCTTC
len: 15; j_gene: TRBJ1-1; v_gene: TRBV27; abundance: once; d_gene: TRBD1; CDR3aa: CASSLSGTANTEAFF; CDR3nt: TGTGCCAGCAGTTTATCCGGGACAGCAAACACTGAAGCTTTCTTT
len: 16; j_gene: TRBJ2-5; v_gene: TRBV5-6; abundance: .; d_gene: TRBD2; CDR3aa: CASSRKGAGRQETQYF; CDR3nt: TGTGCCAGCAGCAGAAAGGGAGCGGGACGACAAGAGACCCAGTACTTC
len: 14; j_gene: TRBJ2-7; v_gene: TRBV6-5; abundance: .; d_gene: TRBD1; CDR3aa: CASSDPGQGAQQYF; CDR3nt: TGTGCCAGCAGTGACCCGGGACAGGGGGCTCAGCAGTACTTC
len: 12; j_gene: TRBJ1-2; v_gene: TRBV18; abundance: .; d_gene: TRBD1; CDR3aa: CVTTGGDYGYTF; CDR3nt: TGTGTTACGACAGGGGGGGACTATGGCTACACCTTC
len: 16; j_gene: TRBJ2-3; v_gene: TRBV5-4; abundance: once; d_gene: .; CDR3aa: CASSSGGPWGADTQYF; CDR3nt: TGTGCCAGCAGCTCCGGAGGACCTTGGGGGGCAGATACGCAGTATTTT
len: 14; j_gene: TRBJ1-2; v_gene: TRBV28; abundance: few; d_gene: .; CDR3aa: CASSPRDRGNGYTF; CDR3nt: TGTGCCAGCAGCCCCCGTGATAGGGGCAATGGCTACACCTTC
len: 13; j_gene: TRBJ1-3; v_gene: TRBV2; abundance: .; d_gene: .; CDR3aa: CASSGTGGNTIYF; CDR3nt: TGTGCCAGCAGTGGGACTGGTGGAAACACCATATATTTT
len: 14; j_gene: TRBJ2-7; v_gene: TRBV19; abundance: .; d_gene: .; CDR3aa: CASSIESFSYEQYF; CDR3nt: TGTGCCAGTAGTATAGAGAGTTTCTCCTACGAGCAGTACTTC
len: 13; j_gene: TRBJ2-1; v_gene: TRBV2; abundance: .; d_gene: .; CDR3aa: CASSEQEGNEQFF; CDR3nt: TGTGCCAGCAGTGAACAGGAGGGCAATGAGCAGTTCTTC
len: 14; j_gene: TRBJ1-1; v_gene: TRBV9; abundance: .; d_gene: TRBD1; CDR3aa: CASSPDRLNTEAFF; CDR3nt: TGTGCCAGCAGCCCGGACAGGTTGAACACTGAAGCTTTCTTT
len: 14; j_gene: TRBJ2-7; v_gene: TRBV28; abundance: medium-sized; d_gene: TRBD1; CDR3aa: CASSSGQGPYEQYF; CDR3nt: TGTGCCAGCAGTTCAGGACAGGGCCCCTACGAGCAGTACTTC
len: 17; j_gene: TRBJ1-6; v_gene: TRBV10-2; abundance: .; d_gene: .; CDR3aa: CASSEVASSIWNSPLHF; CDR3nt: TGCGCCAGCAGTGAAGTCGCCTCTTCTATATGGAATTCACCCCTCCACTTT
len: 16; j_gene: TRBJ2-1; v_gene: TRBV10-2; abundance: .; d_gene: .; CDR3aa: CASITGMGDSYNEQFF; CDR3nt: TGCGCCAGCATTACAGGGATGGGAGACTCCTACAATGAGCAGTTCTTC
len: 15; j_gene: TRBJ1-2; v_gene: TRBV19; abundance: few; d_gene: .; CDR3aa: CASRDTRSGVSGYTF; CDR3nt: TGTGCCAGTCGAGATACCCGTTCGGGGGTTTCCGGCTACACCTTC
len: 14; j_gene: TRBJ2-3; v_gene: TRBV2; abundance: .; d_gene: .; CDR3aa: CASSLGLGGDTQYF; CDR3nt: TGTGCCAGCAGTCTGGGGCTAGGAGGGGATACGCAGTATTTT
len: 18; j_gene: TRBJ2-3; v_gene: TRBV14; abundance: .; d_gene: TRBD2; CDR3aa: CASSHPDLVAGGPDTQYF; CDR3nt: TGTGCCAGCAGCCATCCCGATTTGGTTGCGGGGGGACCAGATACGCAGTATTTT
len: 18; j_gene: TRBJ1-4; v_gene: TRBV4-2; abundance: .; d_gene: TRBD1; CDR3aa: CASSQIVSGDRVEEKLFF; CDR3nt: TGTGCCAGCAGCCAAATTGTGTCGGGCGACAGGGTAGAAGAAAAACTGTTTTTT
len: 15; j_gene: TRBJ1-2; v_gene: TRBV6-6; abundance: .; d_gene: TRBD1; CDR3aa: CASSYGGQGNYGYTF; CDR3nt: TGTGCCAGCAGTTACGGGGGACAGGGGAACTATGGCTACACCTTC
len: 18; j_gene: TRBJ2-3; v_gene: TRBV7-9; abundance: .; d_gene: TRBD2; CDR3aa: CASSSNLGLAGGPDTQYF; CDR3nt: TGTGCCAGCAGCTCAAACCTAGGACTAGCGGGGGGGCCAGATACGCAGTATTTT
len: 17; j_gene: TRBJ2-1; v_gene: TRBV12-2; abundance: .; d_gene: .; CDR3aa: CASRFGPGLAGHNEQFF; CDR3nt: .
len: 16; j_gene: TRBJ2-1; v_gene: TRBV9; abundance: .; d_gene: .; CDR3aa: CASSVVGHPTRNEQFF; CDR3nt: TGTGCCAGCAGCGTAGTGGGACACCCAACCCGCAATGAGCAGTTCTTC
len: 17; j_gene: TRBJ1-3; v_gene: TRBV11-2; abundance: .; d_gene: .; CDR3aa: CASSLVGPESSGNTIYF; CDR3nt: TGTGCCAGCAGCTTAGTCGGTCCGGAGAGCTCTGGAAACACCATATATTTT
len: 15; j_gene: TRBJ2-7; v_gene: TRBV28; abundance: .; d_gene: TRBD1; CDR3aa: CASTETGGSSYEQYF; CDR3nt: TGTGCCAGCACCGAAACAGGGGGGAGCTCCTACGAGCAGTACTTC
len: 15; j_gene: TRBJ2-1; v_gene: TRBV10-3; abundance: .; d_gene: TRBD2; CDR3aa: CAIRETSPPKDEQFF; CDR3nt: TGTGCCATCAGGGAGACTAGCCCCCCAAAGGATGAGCAGTTCTTC
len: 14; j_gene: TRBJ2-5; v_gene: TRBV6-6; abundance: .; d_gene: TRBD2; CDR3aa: CASRLTSLQETQYF; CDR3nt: TGTGCCAGCAGGCTGACTAGCTTACAAGAGACCCAGTACTTC
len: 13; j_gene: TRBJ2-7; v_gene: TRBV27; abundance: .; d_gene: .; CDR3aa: CASRPAGTLGQYF; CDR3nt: TGTGCCAGCAGGCCCGCGGGGACTCTCGGGCAGTACTTC
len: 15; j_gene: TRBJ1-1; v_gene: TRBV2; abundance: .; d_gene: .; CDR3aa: CASSATAGMSTEAFF; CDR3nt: TGTGCCAGCAGTGCAACGGCAGGGATGAGCACTGAAGCTTTCTTT
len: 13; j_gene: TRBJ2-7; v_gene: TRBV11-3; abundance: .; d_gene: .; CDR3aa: CASSFGSGYEQYF; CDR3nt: TGTGCCAGCAGCTTTGGTAGCGGCTACGAGCAGTACTTC
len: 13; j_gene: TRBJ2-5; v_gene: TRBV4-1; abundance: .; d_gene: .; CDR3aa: CASSRLVGETQYF; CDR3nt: TGCGCCAGCAGTCGACTAGTCGGAGAGACCCAGTACTTC